This T cell receptor (beta chain) comes out of a study of T cell clonotyping in hematopoietic cell transplantation. Broader study findings: Without cell sorting, CD4 versus CD8 contributions remain unresolved.

Sequenced by immunoSEQ multiplex PCR; TCRdb stores in-frame clones only, minus some. This sample has tens of thousands of clones, with 85% to 95% found just once. This clone showed up just once. Antigen specificity is unknown. The CDR3 consists of 13 residues. Germline CDR1 is SGHTA and CDR2 is FQGNSA. Unmatched junction bases numbered 2, after V lost 5 bases and J lost 4 bases. The V and J genes are TRBV7-2 and TRBJ2-5; TRBD1 matches 9 bases. This clonotype was sampled from a woman in her forties or fifties in good health. Some clones in this sample may be carry-over from other donors' samples. Sequencing used peripheral blood mononuclear cells. The CDR3 is CASSVTGGETQYF. The CDR3 bases are TGTGCCAGCAGCGTGACAGGGGGAGAGACCCAGTACTTC.